This T cell receptor (beta chain) is drawn from a study of blood T cell repertoires in COVID-19. Study details: Sites across the United States, Italy and Spain contributed samples from acute and convalescent COVID-19.

This clone was observed a few times. Original processing methods: Reference gene primer amplification gave estimated nucleated cell counts. The assay was immunoSEQ multiplex PCR, and TCRdb's table has in-frame clones only and misses some. The V and J calls and the clone size are those of that table, but D and trimming were determined from the DNA. The sample yields over 150,000 clones, roughly four fifths seen once. The J segment lost 0 bases and the V segment lost 4 bases, leaving 6 bases of the junction unmatched. The CDR3 contains 15 residues. Germline V gene lookup returns CDR1 SGDLS and CDR2 YYNGEE.

Sequencing was carried out using peripheral blood. This receptor was obtained from a human donor in a cohort sampled during active COVID-19. The chain combines TRBV9 with TRBJ1-1; 7 bases align to TRBD1. The CDR3 sequence: CASSPRDRMNTEAFF. The DNA for the CDR3 is TGTGCCAGCAGCCCACGGGACAGAATGAACACTGAAGCTTTCTTT.